This TCR beta chain was captured in a study of blood T cell repertoires in COVID-19. V dropped 0 bases and J dropped 3; count of bases not matched to a gene: 1. This CDR3 is built from 14 residues. Germline lookup yields CDR1 SGHKS and CDR2 YYEKEE (reference sequence). On this clone itself: In the same sample, other DNA sequences code for this CDR3.

Assay used: immunoSEQ multiplex PCR; TCRdb lists only in-frame clones, some missing. The table records 28,000 or so clones, roughly 88% of them present only once. V gene TRBV5-5 combines with J gene TRBJ2-3, with 7 bases aligning to TRBD2. This clonotype originated in a human donor in a cohort sampled during active COVID-19. The sequenced sample consisted of peripheral blood. CDR3 bases: TGTGCCAGCAGCTTGGACGGGGGGACAGATACGCAGTATTTT. Residues: CASSLDGGTDTQYF.